These T cell receptor beta chains were read from a single sample in a study of blood T cell repertoires in COVID-19. The protocol was immunoSEQ multiplex PCR, while the TCRdb copy is restricted to in-frame clones and leaves out a portion. The sample consists of about 440,000 clones, around 90% of them appearing once. The sequencing input was PBMCs or T cells enriched from blood (not recorded which). The receptor set was obtained from a man aged 18-30 years who had recovered from COVID-19. Each CDR3 is given with its conserved first and last residue. The D gene is left open where the match is weak. Clone size is shown for a subset of rows, as once, few, many or a class of expanded clone.

CDR3 | DNA | V | size | J | D | length
CATSDGDREEETQYF | TGTGCCACCAGTGATGGGGACAGGGAAGAAGAGACCCAGTACTTC | TRBV24-1 | . | TRBJ2-5 | TRBD1 | 15
CASSRRGREGYGYTF | TGTGCCAGCAGTCGGCGGGGCAGGGAAGGCTATGGCTACACCTTC | TRBV27 | . | TRBJ1-2 | . | 15
CASRGLKSTNSYNSPLHF | TGTGCCAGTAGAGGTCTGAAATCGACAAACTCCTATAATTCACCCCTCCACTTT | TRBV19 | once | TRBJ1-6 | . | 18
CSASPSDYGYTF | TGCAGTGCTAGTCCATCGGACTATGGCTACACCTTC | TRBV20-1 | . | TRBJ1-2 | . | 12
CASSYKGHGYEQYF | TGTGCCAGCAGTTACAAGGGACACGGATACGAGCAGTACTTC | TRBV6-5 | . | TRBJ2-7 | . | 14
CASSQDRGEAFF | TGTGCCAGCAGCCAGGACAGGGGTGAAGCTTTCTTT | TRBV5-4 | once | TRBJ1-1 | TRBD1 | 12
CASRNWEGKYSTDTQYF | TGTGCCAGCAGAAATTGGGAGGGGAAATATAGCACAGATACGCAGTATTTT | TRBV5-8 | . | TRBJ2-3 | TRBD2 | 17
CASSPLRTGTNTGELFF | TGTGCCAGCTCACCACTCAGGACAGGGACGAACACCGGGGAGCTGTTTTTT | TRBV18 | . | TRBJ2-2 | TRBD1 | 17
CASSLSGLSLNEQFF | TGTGCCAGCAGTTTATCAGGACTATCCCTGAATGAGCAGTTCTTC | TRBV27 | . | TRBJ2-1 | . | 15
CASSLNGGSGNTIYF | TGCGCCAGCAGCTTGAACGGGGGCTCTGGAAACACCATATATTTT | TRBV5-1 | once | TRBJ1-3 | . | 15